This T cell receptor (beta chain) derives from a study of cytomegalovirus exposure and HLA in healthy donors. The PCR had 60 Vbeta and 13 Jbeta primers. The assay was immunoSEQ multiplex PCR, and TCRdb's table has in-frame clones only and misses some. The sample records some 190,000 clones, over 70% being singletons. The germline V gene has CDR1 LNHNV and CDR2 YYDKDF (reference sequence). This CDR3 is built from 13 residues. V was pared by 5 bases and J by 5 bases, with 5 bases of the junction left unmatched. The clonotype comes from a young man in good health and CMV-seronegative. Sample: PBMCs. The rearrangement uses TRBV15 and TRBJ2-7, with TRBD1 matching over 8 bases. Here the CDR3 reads CATSRDRPHEQYF. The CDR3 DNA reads TGTGCCACCAGCCGGGACAGGCCCCACGAGCAGTACTTC.